Reported below is one TCR beta chain. The study drew participants aged about 18 to 95 years from roughly 25 US areas. The data originate from a study of blood T cell repertoires in COVID-19. Study-level information: Acute-phase and convalescent COVID-19 samples originated in the United States, Italy and Spain.

Libraries were prepared by immunoSEQ multiplex PCR; TCRdb keeps only in-frame clonotypes and omits some of them. The repertoire consists of 200,000 to 250,000 clones, with 80% to 90% occurring once and the leading ten covering approximately 3.3%. This CDR3 is built from 13 residues. Germline values: CDR1 MNHEY, CDR2 SVGAGI. The ends were cut back, 8 bases at V and 3 bases at J, with 11 bases in the middle. The rearrangement uses TRBV6-5 and TRBJ2-1, with D possibly matching TRBD2 (7 bases). Sample: PBMCs or T cells enriched from blood (not recorded which). This TCR came from a woman between 50 and 59 years old in a cohort exposed to, infected with or recovered from COVID-19 (not recorded which). Written as DNA, the CDR3 is TGTGCCAGCGGGGGGGCCTTCTACAATGAGCAGTTCTTC. It yields the protein CASGGAFYNEQFF.